This T cell receptor beta chain was captured by sequencing in a study of blood T cell repertoires in COVID-19. Overall study: Acute and convalescent COVID-19 specimens originated in the United States, Italy and Spain. T cells, B-cell-depleted T cells, or PBMCs provided the cDNA or gDNA that served as material.

This CDR3 spans 11 amino acids. The V gene lost 4 bases and the J gene lost 4 bases, with 5 bases spanning the gap. The germline gives CDR1 MDHEN, CDR2 SYDVKM. In the original analysis: Reference gene primer amplification gave estimated nucleated cell counts. Libraries were prepared by immunoSEQ multiplex PCR; TCRdb keeps only in-frame clonotypes and omits some of them. From that table come the V and J calls and clone size; the DNA was used to work out D and trimming. The sample has under 250,000 clones; approximately 86% are singletons. This clone turned up a few times. This specimen includes other DNA sequences encoding the same CDR3.

This clonotype was obtained from a middle-aged man with acute or convalescent COVID-19. This rearrangement joins TRBV28 to TRBJ2-7; TRBD1 might be the D (5 bases). Material for sequencing was peripheral blood. The DNA for the CDR3 is TGTGCCAGCAGTTCAGGGTACGAGCAGTACTTC. It yields the protein CASSSGYEQYF.